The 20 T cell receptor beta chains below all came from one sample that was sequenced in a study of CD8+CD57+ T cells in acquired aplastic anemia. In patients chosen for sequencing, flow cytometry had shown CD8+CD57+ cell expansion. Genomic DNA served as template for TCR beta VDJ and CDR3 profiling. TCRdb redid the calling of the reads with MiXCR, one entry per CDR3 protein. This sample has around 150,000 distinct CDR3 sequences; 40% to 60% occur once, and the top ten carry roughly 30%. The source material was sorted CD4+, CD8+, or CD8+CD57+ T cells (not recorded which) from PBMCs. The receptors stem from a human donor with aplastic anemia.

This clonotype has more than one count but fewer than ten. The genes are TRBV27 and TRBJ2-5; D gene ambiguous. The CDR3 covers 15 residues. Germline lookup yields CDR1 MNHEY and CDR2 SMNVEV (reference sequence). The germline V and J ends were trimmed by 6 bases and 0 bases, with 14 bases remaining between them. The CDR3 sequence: CASSTWLGHQETQYF. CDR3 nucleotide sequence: TGTGCCAGCAGCACTTGGCTAGGGCACCAAGAGACCCAGTACTTC.

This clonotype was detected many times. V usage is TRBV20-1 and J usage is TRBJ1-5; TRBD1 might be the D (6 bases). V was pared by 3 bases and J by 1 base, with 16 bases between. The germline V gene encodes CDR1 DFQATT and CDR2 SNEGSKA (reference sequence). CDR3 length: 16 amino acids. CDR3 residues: CSARLGKRGSNQPQHF. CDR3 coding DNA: TGCAGTGCTAGGTTAGGGAAAAGGGGGAGCAATCAGCCCCAGCATTTT.

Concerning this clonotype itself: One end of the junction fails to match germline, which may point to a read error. The CDR3: CSVRGGYERYF. In DNA form, the CDR3 reads TGCAGCGTTAGGGGGGGCTACGAGCGGTACTTC. The chain recombines TRBV29-1 with TRBJ2-7, with TRBD2 as a possible D gene (7 bases). The germline V gene encodes CDR1 SQVTM and CDR2 ANQGSEA. This CDR3 spans 11 amino acids.

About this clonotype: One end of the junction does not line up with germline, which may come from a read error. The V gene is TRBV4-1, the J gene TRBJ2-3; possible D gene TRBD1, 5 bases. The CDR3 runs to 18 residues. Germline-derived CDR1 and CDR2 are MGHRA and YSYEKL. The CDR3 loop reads CAGSQDLGVGASTDTQYF. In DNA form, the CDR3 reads TGCGCCGGCAGCCAAGATCTCGGAGTAGGGGCTAGCACAGATACGCAGTATTTT.

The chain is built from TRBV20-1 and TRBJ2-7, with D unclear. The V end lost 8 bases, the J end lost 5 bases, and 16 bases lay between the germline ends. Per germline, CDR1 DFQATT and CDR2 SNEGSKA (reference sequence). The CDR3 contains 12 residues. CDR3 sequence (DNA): TGCAGTAAATGGGGTAGCAGAGACGAGCAGTACTTC. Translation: CSKWGSRDEQYF.

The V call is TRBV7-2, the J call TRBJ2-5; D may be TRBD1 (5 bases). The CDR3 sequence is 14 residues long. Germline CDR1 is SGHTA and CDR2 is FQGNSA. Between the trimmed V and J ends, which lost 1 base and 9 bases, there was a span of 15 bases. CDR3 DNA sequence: TGTGCCAGCAGCTTAGATGGGGCCGCACAGGCCCAGTACTTC. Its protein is CASSLDGAAQAQYF.

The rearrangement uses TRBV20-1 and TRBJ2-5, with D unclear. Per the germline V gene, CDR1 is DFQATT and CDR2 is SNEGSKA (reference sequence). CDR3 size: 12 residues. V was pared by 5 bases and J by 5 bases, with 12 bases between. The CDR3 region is CSAPASVETQYF. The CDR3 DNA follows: TGCAGTGCTCCGGCCAGCGTGGAGACCCAGTACTTC.

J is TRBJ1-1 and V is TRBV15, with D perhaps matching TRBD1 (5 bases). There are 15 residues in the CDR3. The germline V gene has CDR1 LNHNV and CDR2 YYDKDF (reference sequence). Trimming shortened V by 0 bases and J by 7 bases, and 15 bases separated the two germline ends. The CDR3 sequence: CATSRDPRQSLEAFF. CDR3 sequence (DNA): TGTGCCACCAGCAGAGATCCCCGACAGAGTCTTGAAGCTTTCTTT.

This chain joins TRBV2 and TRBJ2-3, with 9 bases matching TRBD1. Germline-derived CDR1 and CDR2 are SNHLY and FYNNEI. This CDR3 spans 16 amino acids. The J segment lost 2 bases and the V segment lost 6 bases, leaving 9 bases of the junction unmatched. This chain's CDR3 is CASSPGTGIPTDTQYF. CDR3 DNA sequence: TGTGCCAGCAGCCCCGGGACAGGGATACCCACAGATACGCAGTATTTT.

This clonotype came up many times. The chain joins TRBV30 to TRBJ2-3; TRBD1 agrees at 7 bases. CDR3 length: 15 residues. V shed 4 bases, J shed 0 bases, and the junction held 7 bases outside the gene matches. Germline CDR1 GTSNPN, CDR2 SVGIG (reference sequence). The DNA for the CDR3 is TGTGCCTGGACTCTCGGGACAGCTAGCACAGATACGCAGTATTTT. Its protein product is CAWTLGTASTDTQYF. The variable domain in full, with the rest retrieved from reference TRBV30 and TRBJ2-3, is SQTIHQWPATLVQPVGSPLSLECTVEGTSNPNLYWYRQAAGRGLQLLFYSVGIGQISSEVPQNLSASRPQDRQFILSSKKLLLSDSGFYLCAWTLGTASTDTQYFGPGTRLTVL.

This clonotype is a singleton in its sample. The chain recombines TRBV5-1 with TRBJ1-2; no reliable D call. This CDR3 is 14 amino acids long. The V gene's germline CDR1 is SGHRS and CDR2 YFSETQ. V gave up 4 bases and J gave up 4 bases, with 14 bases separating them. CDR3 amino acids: CASSPPSRPYGYTF. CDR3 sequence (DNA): TGCGCCAGCAGCCCCCCCTCTAGACCCTATGGCTACACCTTC.

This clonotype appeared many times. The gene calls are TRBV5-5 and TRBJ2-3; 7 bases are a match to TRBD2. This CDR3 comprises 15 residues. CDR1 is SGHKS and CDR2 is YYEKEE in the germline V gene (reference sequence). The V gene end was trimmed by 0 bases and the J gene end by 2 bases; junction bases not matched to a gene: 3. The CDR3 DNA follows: TGTGCCAGCAGCTTGGACGGGAGGTACACAGATACGCAGTATTTT. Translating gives CASSLDGRYTDTQYF.

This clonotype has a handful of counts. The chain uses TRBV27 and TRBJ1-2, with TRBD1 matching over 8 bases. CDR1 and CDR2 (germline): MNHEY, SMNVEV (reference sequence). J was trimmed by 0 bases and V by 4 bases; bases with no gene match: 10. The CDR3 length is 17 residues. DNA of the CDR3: TGTGCCAGCAGTTCCCGGACAGGGAATCAAGCTAACTATGGCTACACCTTC. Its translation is CASSSRTGNQANYGYTF.

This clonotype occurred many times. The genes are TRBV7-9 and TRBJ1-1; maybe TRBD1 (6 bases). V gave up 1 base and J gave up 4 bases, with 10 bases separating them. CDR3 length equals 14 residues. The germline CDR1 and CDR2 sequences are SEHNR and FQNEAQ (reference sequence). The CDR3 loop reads CASSLVGGATEAFF. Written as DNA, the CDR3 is TGTGCCAGCAGCTTAGTGGGGGGGGCCACTGAAGCTTTCTTT.

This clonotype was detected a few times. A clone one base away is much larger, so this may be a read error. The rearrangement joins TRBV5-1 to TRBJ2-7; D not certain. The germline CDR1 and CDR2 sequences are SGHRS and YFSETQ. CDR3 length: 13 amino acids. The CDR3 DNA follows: TGCGCCAGCGGCTTCTGGGGTATTTACGAGCAGTACTTC. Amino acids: CASGFWGIYEQYF.

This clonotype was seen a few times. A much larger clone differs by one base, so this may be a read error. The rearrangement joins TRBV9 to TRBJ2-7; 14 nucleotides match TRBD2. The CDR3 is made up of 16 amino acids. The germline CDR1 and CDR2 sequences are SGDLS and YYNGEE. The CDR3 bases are TGTGCCAGCAGCGCGTCCGGGACTAGCGGGAGAGACGAGCAGTGCTTC. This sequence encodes CASSASGTSGRDEQCF.

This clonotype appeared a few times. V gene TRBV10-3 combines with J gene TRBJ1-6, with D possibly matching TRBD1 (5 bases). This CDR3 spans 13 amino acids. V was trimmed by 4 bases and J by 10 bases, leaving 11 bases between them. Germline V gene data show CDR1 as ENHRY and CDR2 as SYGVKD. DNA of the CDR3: TGTGCCATCAGTGCGGGGGGGTCCTCACCCCTCCACTTT. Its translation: CAISAGGSSPLHF.

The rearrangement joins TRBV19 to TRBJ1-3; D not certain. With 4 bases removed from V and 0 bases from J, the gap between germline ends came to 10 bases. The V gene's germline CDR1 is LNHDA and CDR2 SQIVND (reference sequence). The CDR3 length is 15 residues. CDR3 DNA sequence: TGTGCCAGTAGTACGGAACCTTACTCTGGAAACACCATATATTTT. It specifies CASSTEPYSGNTIYF.

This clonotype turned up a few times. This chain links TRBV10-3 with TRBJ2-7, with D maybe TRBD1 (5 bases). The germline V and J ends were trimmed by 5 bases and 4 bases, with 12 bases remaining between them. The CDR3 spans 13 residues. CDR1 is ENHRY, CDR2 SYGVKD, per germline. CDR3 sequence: CAISTRDRYEQYF. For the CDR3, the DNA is TGTGCCATCAGTACCAGGGATAGGTACGAGCAGTACTTC.

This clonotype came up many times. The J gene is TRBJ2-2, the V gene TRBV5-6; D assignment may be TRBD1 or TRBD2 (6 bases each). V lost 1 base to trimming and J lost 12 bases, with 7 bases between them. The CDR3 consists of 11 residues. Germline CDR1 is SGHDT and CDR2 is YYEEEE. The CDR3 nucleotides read TGTGCCAGCAGCTTGCGGGGGCAGCTGTTTTTT. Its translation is CASSLRGQLFF.